One and the same sample provided the 20 T cell receptor beta chains below, sequenced in a study of OX40 agonist ivuxolimab in advanced cancers. Data came from immunoSEQ multiplex PCR; TCRdb stores just in-frame clones and leaves some out. The sample has under 90,000 clones, under 95% seen once. Sequenced here: CD4+ or CD8+ T cells sorted from blood, sampled in a trial of the OX40 agonist ivuxolimab. These receptors were obtained from an adult with an advanced solid tumor such as melanoma, head and neck, liver or kidney cancer.

This clone showed up just once. The chain has TRBV7-2 and TRBJ1-1; 7 bases are shared with TRBD1. J was trimmed by 1 base and V by 3 bases; bases with no gene match: 5. The germline V gene has CDR1 SGHTA and CDR2 FQGNSA. The length of the CDR3 is 15 residues. The CDR3 is CASSFQTGPNTEAFF. CDR3 sequence (DNA): TGTGCCAGCAGCTTCCAGACAGGGCCGAACACTGAAGCTTTCTTT.

The J gene is TRBJ2-3, the V gene TRBV13; TRBD2 aligns across 9 bases. This CDR3 is built from 15 residues. CDR1 and CDR2 from the germline V gene are PRHDT and FYEKMQ (reference sequence). J was trimmed by 4 bases and V by 1 base; bases with no gene match: 3. CDR3 residues: CASSLVASGADTQYF. The CDR3 coding sequence is TGTGCCAGCAGCTTAGTGGCTAGCGGGGCAGATACGCAGTATTTT.

The V call is TRBV6-6, the J call TRBJ1-4; D uncertain. Per the germline V gene, CDR1 is MNHNY and CDR2 is SVGAGI (reference sequence). The CDR3 sequence is 13 residues long. Trimming stripped 7 bases from V and 7 bases from J, with 13 bases between. The CDR3 DNA reads as TGTGCCAGCACTCCTCGGGCGCGTGAAAAACTGTTTTTT. This translates into CASTPRAREKLFF.

The rearrangement joins TRBV11-2 to TRBJ2-1, with 7 nucleotides matching TRBD1. From germline, CDR1 is SGHAT and CDR2 FQNNGV. The length of the CDR3 is 15 residues. V lost 4 bases and J lost 4; bases outside the gene matches: 7. The CDR3 sequence: CASSSKQGQYNEQFF. The CDR3 DNA is TGTGCCAGCAGCTCAAAACAGGGGCAGTACAATGAGCAGTTCTTC.

The chain couples TRBV27 to TRBJ1-1, with TRBD1 matching 9 bases. Germline CDR1 reads MNHEY; CDR2 reads SMNVEV (reference sequence). The V segment lost 7 bases and the J segment 2 bases; nucleotides outside the gene matches: 8. The CDR3 length is 15 residues. The CDR3 loop is CASNLQGASNTEAFF. CDR3 nucleotides: TGTGCCAGCAACCTACAGGGGGCCTCAAACACTGAAGCTTTCTTT.

The V gene is TRBV19, the J gene TRBJ1-6; D remains ambiguous. Germline CDR1 and CDR2: LNHDA and SQIVND (reference sequence). V was trimmed by 5 bases and J by 6 bases, leaving 14 bases between them. The CDR3 is 15 amino acids. The CDR3 sequence is CASSFHGRANSPLHF. The CDR3, as DNA: TGTGCCAGTAGTTTCCACGGTAGAGCTAATTCACCCCTCCACTTT.

This chain connects TRBV7-9 to TRBJ2-5; TRBD2 is a possible D gene (6 bases). The germline V and J ends were trimmed by 5 bases and 4 bases, with 17 bases remaining between them. Germline V gene lookup returns CDR1 SEHNR and CDR2 FQNEAQ (reference sequence). There are 15 residues in the CDR3. The DNA for the CDR3 is TGTGCCAGCAGCCACGGAGGAGGGCTAGGAGAGACCCAGTACTTC. This sequence encodes CASSHGGGLGETQYF.

The chain carries TRBV4-1 and TRBJ2-5, with D maybe TRBD2 (7 bases). Germline V gene sequence: CDR1 MGHRA, CDR2 YSYEKL. Trimming stripped 3 bases from V and 4 bases from J, with 12 bases between. The CDR3 sequence is 14 residues long. The CDR3 sequence: CASSQARGGETQYF. The DNA of the CDR3 is TGCGCCAGCAGCCAGGCGAGGGGGGGAGAGACCCAGTACTTC.

V is TRBV4-1 and J is TRBJ2-1; TRBD2 agrees at 7 bases. Trimming removed 0 bases from V and 1 base from J; junction bases left unmatched: 6. The CDR3 has 17 residues. In germline, CDR1 is MGHRA, CDR2 YSYEKL. CDR3 in amino acids: CASSQDKRGASYNEQFF. The DNA for the CDR3 is TGCGCCAGCAGCCAAGATAAGCGGGGCGCTTCCTACAATGAGCAGTTCTTC.

V and J are TRBV4-3 and TRBJ2-7, with a weak D call TRBD1 (5 bases). The CDR3 has 15 residues. Germline V gives CDR1 LGHNA, CDR2 YSLEER. The V and J ends lost 0 bases and 2 bases respectively, with 11 bases between them. CDR3 DNA sequence: TGCGCCAGCAGCCAAGATTTAGGGGTCGCCTACGAGCAGTACTTC. Its protein product is CASSQDLGVAYEQYF.

The CDR3, as DNA: TGTGCCCCCGGGGTACAGAGCTACTCTGGGGCCAACGTCCTGACTTTC. This sequence encodes CAPGVQSYSGANVLTF. The chain has TRBV28 and TRBJ2-6, with D possibly TRBD2 on 5 matching bases. The CDR3 length is 16 residues. Germline CDR1 MDHEN, CDR2 SYDVKM. Trimming pared 11 bases from V and 0 bases from J, leaving 17 bases between.

This clone was observed once. V gene TRBV10-3 combines with J gene TRBJ2-7; D may be TRBD1 (6 bases). From germline, CDR1 is ENHRY and CDR2 SYGVKD. The CDR3 is 17 residues long. Trimming removed 2 bases from V and 4 bases from J, with 21 bases in between. CDR3 sequence: CAISETGTPTPGYEQYF. The CDR3 DNA is TGTGCCATCAGTGAGACCGGGACACCCACCCCCGGATACGAGCAGTACTTC.

Comments on this clone: An end of the junction does not agree with germline; a read error may underlie this. This chain links TRBV9 with TRBJ2-7, with D tentatively TRBD1 (5 bases). This CDR3 spans 14 amino acids. CDR1 and CDR2 from the germline V gene are SGDLS and YYNGEE. For the CDR3, the DNA is TGTGCCAGCACCGTAGGGGCAGATCTATACGAGCAGTACTTC. It specifies CASTVGADLYEQYF. The full variable domain, completed using reference TRBV9 and TRBJ2-7, is DSGVTQTPKHLITATGQRVTLRCSPRSGDLSVYWYQQSLDQGLQFLIQYYNGEERAKGNILERFSAQQFPDLHSELNLSSLELGDSALYFCASTVGADLYEQYFGPGTRLTVT.

The CDR3 loop is CASSQYPRDSFNYGYTF. As DNA, the CDR3 is TGTGCCAGCAGCCAATATCCCCGGGACAGCTTTAACTATGGCTACACCTTC. V and J are TRBV5-5 and TRBJ1-2; TRBD1 matches at 7 bases. CDR1 and CDR2 (germline): SGHKS, YYEKEE (reference sequence). Germline trimming cut 4 bases from V and 1 base from J; bases unmatched to any gene: 13. CDR3 length equals 17 residues. The complete variable domain, with remaining parts taken from reference TRBV5-5 and TRBJ1-2, reads DAGVTQSPTHLIKTRGQQVTLRCSPISGHKSVSWYQQVLGQGPQFIFQYYEKEERGRGNFPDRFSARQFPNYSSELNVNALLLGDSALYLCASSQYPRDSFNYGYTFGSGTRLTVV.

The chain has TRBV19 and TRBJ2-1; 11 nucleotides agree with TRBD2. Germline CDR1 and CDR2: LNHDA and SQIVND (reference sequence). V was pared by 4 bases and J by 4 bases, with 3 bases of the junction left unmatched. The length of the CDR3 is 15 residues. CDR3 bases: TGTGCCAGTAGTACGGGACTAGCGGTATACAATGAGCAGTTCTTC. This gives the protein CASSTGLAVYNEQFF.

The V and J genes are TRBV7-8 and TRBJ2-5, with 10 bases identical to TRBD2. The CDR3 is made up of 15 amino acids. The V and J ends lost 5 bases and 5 bases, in that order; junction bases with no gene match: 8. From germline, CDR1 is SGHVS and CDR2 FQNEAQ. The CDR3 DNA sequence: TGTGCCAGCAGCCCGCAGCGGGGGGGCCCGGAGACCCAGTACTTC. It yields the protein CASSPQRGGPETQYF.

DNA of the CDR3: TGTGCCATCAGTGATGGACAGGGGGACGAAAAACTGTTTTTT. It is translated as CAISDGQGDEKLFF. The V gene is TRBV10-3, the J gene TRBJ1-4, with TRBD1 matching 10 bases. CDR3 length equals 14 residues. The ends lost 3 bases at V and 8 bases at J; junction bases unmatched: 3. The germline V gene has CDR1 ENHRY and CDR2 SYGVKD.

V and J are TRBV6-1 and TRBJ1-1, with D unresolved. V was shortened by 2 bases and J by 2 bases, with 9 bases between the two germline ends. Germline loops: CDR1 MNHNS, CDR2 SASEGT. This CDR3 has 14 amino acids. The CDR3 spells CASSERTLNTEAFF. The DNA of the CDR3 is TGTGCCAGCAGTGAACGTACGTTAAACACTGAAGCTTTCTTT.

This chain uses TRBV6-5 with TRBJ2-1, with 9 positions matching TRBD1. The CDR3 covers 14 residues. V shed 1 base, J shed 8 bases, and the junction held 3 bases outside the gene matches. Germline-derived CDR1 and CDR2 are MNHEY and SVGAGI. The CDR3 protein is CASSYFTGGHEQFF. The CDR3 region has the DNA TGTGCCAGCAGTTACTTCACAGGGGGCCATGAGCAGTTCTTC.

The rearrangement links TRBV6-5 to TRBJ1-2, with 7 positions matching TRBD1. The ends lost 4 bases at V and 3 bases at J; junction bases unmatched: 11. This CDR3 has 16 amino acids. Germline CDR1 and CDR2: MNHEY and SVGAGI. In DNA form, the CDR3 reads TGTGCCAGCAGTTCCTTCCCAAGGGGGCAACACTATGGCTACACCTTC. Its translation: CASSSFPRGQHYGYTF.